Presented here are 27 T cell receptor beta chains from one specimen sequenced in a study of cytomegalovirus exposure and HLA in healthy donors. The PCR used 60 Vbeta and 13 Jbeta primers. Sequenced by immunoSEQ multiplex PCR; TCRdb stores in-frame clones only, minus some. The sample table sets out 150,000 to 200,000 clones. Sample: PBMCs. These receptor sequences come from a man between 25 and 39 years old in good health and CMV-seronegative.

The DNA for the CDR3 is TGTGCCTGGAGTCACTGGGGAGGGCTCGATGAAGCTTTCTTT. The encoded protein is CAWSHWGGLDEAFF. The chain combines TRBV30 with TRBJ1-1, with D hard to call. The CDR3 runs to 14 residues. Germline CDR1 reads GTSNPN; CDR2 reads SVGIG (reference sequence). Trimming stripped 2 bases from V and 7 bases from J, with 17 bases between.

The chain joins TRBV19 to TRBJ2-7, with D possibly TRBD2 on 6 matching bases. V lost 7 bases and J 0 bases, leaving 13 bases between the germline ends. Germline CDR1 and CDR2: LNHDA and SQIVND (reference sequence). This CDR3 is built from 14 residues. The CDR3 DNA reads as TGTGCCAGTAAAGCGTACGGGAGCTCCTACGAGCAGTACTTC. It translates to CASKAYGSSYEQYF.

The V gene is TRBV12-5, the J gene TRBJ1-1, with TRBD1 identical over 10 bases. The CDR3 totals 16 residues. Germline CDR1 and CDR2: LGHNT and FRNRAP. V dropped 5 bases and J dropped 1; count of bases not matched to a gene: 7. CDR3 sequence: CASGVKTGGENTEAFF. CDR3 DNA sequence: TGTGCTAGTGGTGTCAAGACAGGGGGCGAGAACACTGAAGCTTTCTTT.

This sequence joins TRBV30 and TRBJ2-2, with 12 positions matching TRBD2. V shed 6 bases and J 4 bases; nucleotides not matched to a gene: 6. Germline CDR1 is GTSNPN and CDR2 is SVGIG (reference sequence). The CDR3 extends over 15 amino acids. CDR3 coding DNA: TGTGCCTGCTGGGGGACTAGCGGGTTCACCGGGGAGCTGTTTTTT. Residues: CACWGTSGFTGELFF.

This chain connects TRBV7-2 to TRBJ2-1, with 9 bases lining up with TRBD2. Germline CDR1 reads SGHTA; CDR2 reads FQGNSA. The CDR3 is 14 amino acids. V dropped 5 bases and J dropped 6; count of bases not matched to a gene: 5. The CDR3 sequence: CASSDSSGSNEQFF. The CDR3 nucleotides read TGTGCCAGCAGCGACAGTAGCGGGAGCAATGAGCAGTTCTTC.

The rearrangement links TRBV29-1 to TRBJ1-5; 8 bases are a match to TRBD1. J was trimmed by 1 base and V by 7 bases; bases with no gene match: 12. Germline-derived CDR1 and CDR2 are SQVTM and ANQGSEA. This CDR3 has 16 amino acids. As DNA, the CDR3 is TGCAGCGCCGGCACAGGGGGAGGAGGGAGCAATCAGCCCCAGCATTTT. Translating it yields CSAGTGGGGSNQPQHF. The variable domain in full, with the rest retrieved from reference TRBV29-1 and TRBJ1-5, is SAVISQKPSRDICQRGTSLTIQCQVDSQVTMMFWYRQQPGQSLTLIATANQGSEATYESGFVIDKFPISRPNLTFSTLTVSNMSPEDSSIYLCSAGTGGGGSNQPQHFGDGTRLSIL.

The rearrangement links TRBV5-4 to TRBJ1-6, with 8 bases aligning to TRBD1. The germline V gene encodes CDR1 SGHNT and CDR2 YYREEE (reference sequence). Germline trimming cut 0 bases from V and 9 bases from J; bases unmatched to any gene: 2. This CDR3 has 14 residues. CDR3 protein: CASSLDRGFSPLHF. CDR3 sequence (DNA): TGTGCCAGCAGCTTGGACAGGGGGTTTTCACCCCTCCACTTT.

The rearrangement links TRBV7-3 to TRBJ2-2; weak D call: TRBD1 (6 bases). V was trimmed by 1 base and J by 5 bases, leaving 11 bases between them. Germline V gives CDR1 SGHTA, CDR2 FQGTGA. The CDR3 extends over 15 amino acids. CDR3 amino acids: CASSLSWGRTGELFF. The CDR3 DNA sequence: TGTGCCAGCAGCTTAAGCTGGGGGCGAACCGGGGAGCTGTTTTTT.

The V and J genes are TRBV7-6 and TRBJ2-7, with 10 bases identical to TRBD2. Losses at the gene ends were 6 bases for V and 5 bases for J; bases not matched to a gene: 7. The CDR3 contains 14 residues. Germline CDR1 SGHVS, CDR2 FNYEAQ. The CDR3 coding sequence is TGTGCCAGCAGTTCCACCGGGACTAGCGACGAGCAGTACTTC. Translating it yields CASSSTGTSDEQYF.

The rearrangement uses TRBV7-7 and TRBJ2-1, with a tentative D call TRBD2 (6 bases). The CDR3 extends over 16 amino acids. Germline CDR1 and CDR2: SSHAT and FNYEAQ (reference sequence). The V end lost 1 base, the J end lost 8 bases, and 18 bases lay between the germline ends. CDR3 coding DNA: TGTGCCAGCAGCTTAGGCGGGACTGGAACAAGTCATGAGCAGTTCTTC. Protein: CASSLGGTGTSHEQFF.

The chain combines TRBV6-5 with TRBJ2-7, with 11 bases aligning to TRBD2. Germline CDR1 is MNHEY and CDR2 is SVGAGI. The J segment lost 4 bases and the V segment lost 6 bases, leaving 8 bases of the junction unmatched. CDR3 size: 15 residues. CDR3 coding DNA: TGTGCCAGCAGGACCCCCGGGACTAGCGGTTACGAGCAGTACTTC. Translation: CASRTPGTSGYEQYF.

The rearrangement links TRBV5-8 to TRBJ2-7, with 8 bases lining up with TRBD2. The V and J ends lost 6 bases and 6 bases, in that order; junction bases with no gene match: 8. From germline, CDR1 is SGHTS and CDR2 YDEGEE. The CDR3 has 13 residues. The CDR3 sequence: CASTLRAGGEQYF. In DNA form, the CDR3 reads TGTGCCAGCACCCTTAGGGCGGGAGGCGAGCAGTACTTC.

The chain carries TRBV14 and TRBJ1-2; 9 bases map to TRBD1. Trimming at V came to 3 bases and at J to 7 bases, leaving 6 bases not matched to a gene. The CDR3 consists of 14 residues. The germline V gene has CDR1 SGHDN and CDR2 FVKESK. The CDR3: CASSQGTGYSGYTF. CDR3 coding DNA: TGTGCCAGCAGCCAGGGGACAGGGTATAGTGGCTACACCTTC.

This sequence joins TRBV11-2 and TRBJ1-1; D may be TRBD1 (5 bases). The CDR3 contains 14 residues. The germline CDR1 and CDR2 sequences are SGHAT and FQNNGV. Trimming shortened V by 1 base and J by 8 bases, and 14 bases separated the two germline ends. CDR3: CASSLAGRVPEAFF. The CDR3 nucleotides read TGTGCCAGCAGCTTAGCTGGCAGGGTCCCCGAAGCTTTCTTT.

This chain connects TRBV2 to TRBJ1-1; D may be TRBD1 (6 bases). The CDR3 consists of 13 residues. Germline lookup yields CDR1 SNHLY and CDR2 FYNNEI. With 8 bases removed from V and 2 bases from J, the gap between germline ends came to 12 bases. The CDR3 here is CASVPGQNTEAFF. The DNA of the CDR3 is TGTGCCAGCGTCCCGGGACAAAACACTGAAGCTTTCTTT. Using reference TRBV2 and TRBJ1-1 for the parts outside the CDR3, the full variable domain is EPEVTQTPSHQVTQMGQEVILRCVPISNHLYFYWYRQILGQKVEFLVSFYNNEISEKSEIFDDQFSVERPDGSNFTLKIRSTKLEDSAMYFCASVPGQNTEAFFGQGTRLTVV.

The chain employs TRBV19 and TRBJ1-2, with 12 positions matching TRBD1. This CDR3 comprises 15 residues. Germline-derived CDR1 and CDR2 are LNHDA and SQIVND (reference sequence). With V trimmed by 5 bases and J by 4 bases, 5 bases remained unmatched. CDR3 DNA: TGTGCCAGTAGTGAGGGGACAGGGGGCGCCTATGGCTACACCTTC. Translation gives CASSEGTGGAYGYTF.

The chain recombines TRBV4-2 with TRBJ1-3, with D unclear. This CDR3 region has 15 residues. Trimming shortened V by 2 bases and J by 0 bases, and 8 bases separated the two germline ends. The germline gives CDR1 LGHNA, CDR2 YNFKEQ. The CDR3 DNA sequence: TGTGCCAGCAGCCAACTGTTTTCCTCTGGAAACACCATATATTTT. Translation gives CASSQLFSSGNTIYF.

The genes are TRBV6-5 and TRBJ2-5; the D gene is possibly TRBD2 (5 bases). The assigned J gene may be wrong: the sequence end matches TRBJ2-7 better. The CDR3 has 13 residues. Germline-derived CDR1 and CDR2 are MNHEY and SVGAGI. The CDR3 DNA sequence: TGTGCCAGCAGTACGAGGGCTCCCTACGAGCAGTACTTC. Amino acids: CASSTRAPYEQYF.

Written as DNA, the CDR3 is TGTGCCAGCAGCACCCAGGGCGCGGAGAGGACCCAGTACTTC. It codes for CASSTQGAERTQYF. V and J are TRBV9 and TRBJ2-5; maybe TRBD1 (5 bases). The germline V gene encodes CDR1 SGDLS and CDR2 YYNGEE. The V and J ends lost 4 bases and 7 bases respectively, with 17 bases between them. The length of the CDR3 is 14 residues.

V usage is TRBV6-7 and J usage is TRBJ2-3; 8 nucleotides line up with TRBD1. TRBV6-7 is filed as an ORF, its function uncertain. V was clipped by 5 bases and J by 2 bases; unmatched bases: 6. The CDR3 extends over 15 amino acids. In nucleotides, the CDR3 is TGTGCCAGCAGTGGGAGGACAGGGAACACAGATACGCAGTATTTT. It is translated as CASSGRTGNTDTQYF.

The chain carries TRBV5-6 and TRBJ1-6, with 9 bases aligning to TRBD1. Germline-derived CDR1 and CDR2 are SGHDT and YYEEEE. The CDR3 is 15 residues long. Germline trimming cut 2 bases from V and 7 bases from J; bases unmatched to any gene: 4. CDR3 sequence: CASSLPGQGNSPLHF. The CDR3, as DNA: TGTGCCAGCAGCTTACCGGGACAGGGAAATTCACCCCTCCACTTT. Looking up the rest from reference TRBV5-6 and TRBJ1-6 gives the full variable domain: DAGVTQSPTHLIKTRGQQVTLRCSPKSGHDTVSWYQQALGQGPQFIFQYYEEEERQRGNFPDRFSGHQFPNYSSELNVNALLLGDSALYLCASSLPGQGNSPLHFGNGTRLTVT.

The rearrangement uses TRBV19 and TRBJ1-1; D gene ambiguous. The CDR3 runs 16 residues. Germline values: CDR1 LNHDA, CDR2 SQIVND (reference sequence). V was pared by 7 bases and J by 2 bases, with 20 bases between. This chain's CDR3 is CASTKSSPLLNTEAFF. In DNA, the CDR3 is TGTGCCAGTACGAAGTCTTCCCCTCTACTAAACACTGAAGCTTTCTTT.

This chain uses TRBV5-1 with TRBJ2-2; tentatively, D is TRBD1 (5 bases). The CDR3 totals 13 residues. Trimming removed 8 bases at V and 4 bases at J, with 12 bases between. Germline CDR1 reads SGHRS; CDR2 reads YFSETQ. The CDR3 nucleotides are TGCGCCAGACCAGGGTCCGCCACCGGGGAGCTGTTTTTT. Residues: CARPGSATGELFF.

The CDR3 nucleotides read TGTGCCAGCAGCCGCGCGCGCCTCTCCTACGAGCAGTACTTC. Its protein product is CASSRARLSYEQYF. This sequence joins TRBV5-6 and TRBJ2-7; D is unclear. The CDR3 totals 14 residues. Per germline, CDR1 SGHDT and CDR2 YYEEEE. Trimming removed 4 bases from V and 0 bases from J, with 11 bases in between.

The chain combines TRBV7-8 with TRBJ2-7; 12 bases match TRBD2. The germline CDR1 and CDR2 sequences are SGHVS and FQNEAQ. The CDR3 consists of 16 residues. J lost 6 bases, V lost 0 bases, and 6 bases had no gene match. CDR3 bases: TGTGCCAGCAGCTTAGCGGGCCTAGCGGGAGGGCGCGAGCAGTACTTC. The encoded protein is CASSLAGLAGGREQYF.

V and J are TRBV5-6 and TRBJ2-7; a possible D gene is TRBD2 (5 bases). Trimming cost V 1 base and J 0 bases, with 8 bases left between them. CDR1 is SGHDT, CDR2 YYEEEE, per germline. This CDR3 region has 14 residues. The CDR3 DNA sequence: TGTGCCAGCAGCTTGACGGGGAGCTCCTACGAGCAGTACTTC. Translating it yields CASSLTGSSYEQYF. Based on the CDR3 plus reference TRBV5-6 and TRBJ2-7, the full variable domain is DAGVTQSPTHLIKTRGQQVTLRCSPKSGHDTVSWYQQALGQGPQFIFQYYEEEERQRGNFPDRFSGHQFPNYSSELNVNALLLGDSALYLCASSLTGSSYEQYFGPGTRLTVT.

The genes are TRBV7-7 and TRBJ1-1, with D perhaps matching TRBD1 (5 bases). Germline V gene sequence: CDR1 SSHAT, CDR2 FNYEAQ (reference sequence). The V and J ends lost 1 base and 12 bases respectively, with 15 bases between them. The CDR3 extends over 13 amino acids. The CDR3 sequence is CASSLGEGTTTFF. The CDR3 coding sequence is TGTGCCAGCAGCTTAGGGGAGGGGACGACGACTTTCTTT.